This T cell receptor beta chain was obtained from a study of cytomegalovirus exposure and HLA in healthy donors. Study-level background: Earlier sequencing of about 200 million T cells yielded around 100 million unique TCR beta sequences. Around 89 million unique TCRs from HLA-typed donors made up an early data release.

The study ran its PCR with 60 Vbeta and 13 Jbeta primers. The assay was immunoSEQ multiplex PCR, and TCRdb's table has in-frame clones only and misses some. The sample has roughly 80,000 clones, about four fifths seen once; the top ten hold around 3%. Regarding this clone: The antigen remains undetermined.

Study-wide results and caveats: Rates of TCR association differed by HLA locus in a later analysis, with DRB1 highest and HLA-C lowest.

Per the germline V gene, CDR1 is SGHRS and CDR2 is YFSETQ. V lost 4 bases, J lost 4 bases, and 11 bases stayed unmatched. The CDR3 is made up of 16 amino acids. Likely unrecorded immune exposures existed in these nominally healthy donors. The TCR comes from a man in his forties in good health and CMV-seronegative. J is TRBJ2-7 and V is TRBV5-1; TRBD1 matches at 10 bases. The specimen sequenced was PBMCs. The CDR3 here is CASSRWGSGQGYEQYF. The CDR3, as DNA: TGCGCCAGCAGCCGATGGGGATCGGGACAGGGGTACGAGCAGTACTTC.